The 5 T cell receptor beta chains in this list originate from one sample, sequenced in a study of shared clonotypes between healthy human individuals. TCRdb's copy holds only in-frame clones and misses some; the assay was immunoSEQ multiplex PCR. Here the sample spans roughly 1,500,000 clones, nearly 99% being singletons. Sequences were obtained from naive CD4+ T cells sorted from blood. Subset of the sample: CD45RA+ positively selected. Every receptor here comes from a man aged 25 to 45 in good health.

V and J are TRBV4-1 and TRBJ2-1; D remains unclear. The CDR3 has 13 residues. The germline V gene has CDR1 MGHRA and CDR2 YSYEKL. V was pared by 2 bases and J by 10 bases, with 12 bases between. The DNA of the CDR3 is TGCGCCAGCAGCCAACCCGAAAGGGCCGAGCAGTTCTTC. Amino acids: CASSQPERAEQFF.

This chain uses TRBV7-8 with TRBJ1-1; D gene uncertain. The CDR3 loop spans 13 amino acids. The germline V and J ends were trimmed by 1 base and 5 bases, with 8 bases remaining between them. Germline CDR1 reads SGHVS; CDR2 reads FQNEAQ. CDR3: CASSLGSGTEAFF. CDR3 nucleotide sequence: TGTGCCAGCAGCTTAGGATCCGGGACTGAAGCTTTCTTT. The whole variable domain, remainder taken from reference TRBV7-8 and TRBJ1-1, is GAGVSQSPRYKVAKRGQDVALRCDPISGHVSLFWYQQALGQGPEFLTYFQNEAQLDKSGLPSDRFFAERPEGSVSTLKIQRTQQEDSAVYLCASSLGSGTEAFFGQGTRLTVV.

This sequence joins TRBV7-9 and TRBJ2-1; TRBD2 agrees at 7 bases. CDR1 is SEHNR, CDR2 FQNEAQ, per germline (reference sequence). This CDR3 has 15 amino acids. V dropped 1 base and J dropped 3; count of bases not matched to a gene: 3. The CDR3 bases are TGTGCCAGCAGCTTAGAGCGGGAACTCTACAATGAGCAGTTCTTC. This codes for CASSLERELYNEQFF.

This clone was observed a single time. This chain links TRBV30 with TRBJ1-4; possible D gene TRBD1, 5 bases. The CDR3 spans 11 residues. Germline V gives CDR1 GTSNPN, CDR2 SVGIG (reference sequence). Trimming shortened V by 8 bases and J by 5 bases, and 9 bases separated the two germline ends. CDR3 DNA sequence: TGTGCCGGGGGGAGGAATGAAAAACTGTTTTTT. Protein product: CAGGRNEKLFF.

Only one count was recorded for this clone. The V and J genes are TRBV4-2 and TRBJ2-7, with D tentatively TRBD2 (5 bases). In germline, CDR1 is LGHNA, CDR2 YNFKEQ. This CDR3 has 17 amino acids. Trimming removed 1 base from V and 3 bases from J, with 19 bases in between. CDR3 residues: CASSQGLERLANYEQYF. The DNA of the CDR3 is TGTGCCAGCAGCCAAGGATTAGAGAGGCTAGCTAACTACGAGCAGTACTTC.